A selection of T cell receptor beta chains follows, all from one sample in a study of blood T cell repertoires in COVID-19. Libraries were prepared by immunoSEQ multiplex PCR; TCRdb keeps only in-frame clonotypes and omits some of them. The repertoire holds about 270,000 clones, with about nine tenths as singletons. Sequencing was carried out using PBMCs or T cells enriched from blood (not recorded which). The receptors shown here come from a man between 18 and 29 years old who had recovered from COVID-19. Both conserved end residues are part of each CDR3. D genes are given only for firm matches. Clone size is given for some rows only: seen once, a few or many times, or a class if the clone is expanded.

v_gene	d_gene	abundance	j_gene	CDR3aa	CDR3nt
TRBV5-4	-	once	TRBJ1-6	CASSAYQAGEDSPLHF	TGTGCCAGCAGCGCTTATCAGGCGGGGGAAGATTCACCCCTCCACTTT
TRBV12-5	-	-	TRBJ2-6	CASAIGGGPGANVLTF	TGTGCTAGTGCTATTGGAGGGGGCCCCGGGGCCAACGTCCTGACTTTC
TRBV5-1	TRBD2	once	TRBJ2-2	CASSLWAPSGGNTGELFF	TGCGCCAGCAGCTTGTGGGCCCCTAGCGGGGGGAACACCGGGGAGCTGTTTTTT
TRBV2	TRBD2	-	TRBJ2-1	CASSDGLAVYNEQFF	TGTGCCAGCAGCGACGGACTAGCGGTTTACAATGAGCAGTTCTTC
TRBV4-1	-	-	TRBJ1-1	CASSQGVPHGGNTEAFF	TGCGCCAGCAGCCAAGGGGTCCCCCACGGGGGAAACACTGAAGCTTTCTTT
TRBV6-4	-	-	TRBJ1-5	CASSVGEGEGQPQHF	TGTGCCAGCAGTGTCGGGGAGGGAGAAGGGCAGCCCCAGCATTTT
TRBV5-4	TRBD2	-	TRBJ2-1	CASRVAGAYNEQFF	TGTGCCAGCAGAGTAGCGGGAGCCTACAATGAGCAGTTCTTC
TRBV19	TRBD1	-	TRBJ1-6	CASSIRTGTGNSPLHF	TGTGCCAGTAGTATAAGGACCGGGACAGGGAATTCACCCCTCCACTTT
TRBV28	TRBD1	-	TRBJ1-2	CASSTTGGSRGYTF	TGTGCCAGCAGTACCACAGGGGGCTCTCGGGGCTACACCTTC
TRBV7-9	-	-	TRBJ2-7	CASSPRGTYEQYF	TGTGCCAGCAGCCCTAGGGGCACCTACGAGCAGTACTTC
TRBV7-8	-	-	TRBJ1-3	CASSFSRSGNTIYF	TGTGCCAGCAGCTTTTCGCGCTCTGGAAACACCATATATTTT